The clone carrying this T cell receptor (beta chain) has at least ten counts. Its specificity is unknown. These data originate in a study of T-cell reconstitution after alpha-beta-depleted transplantation in children. Unique molecular identifiers were used to barcode this TCRbeta library. TCRdb re-called the PCR reads through MiXCR, storing one row per CDR3 protein. The sample lists 77,000 or so distinct CDR3 sequences, 15% to 20% occurring once. There are 13 residues in the CDR3. In germline, CDR1 is SNHLY, CDR2 FYNNEI. With 0 bases removed from V and 6 bases from J, the gap between germline ends came to 5 bases. Study results and caveats: Reportedly, only several hundred clones from non-depleted graft cells drove alpha-beta T-cell counts at about two months. T-cell numbers and diversity, one year after transplant, stemmed largely from T cells that were newly produced. For some patients, TCRbeta diversity was high at day 60 because of recipient T cells and thymic progenitors that survived.

The V gene is TRBV2, the J gene TRBJ2-2; D remains unclear. The sample here was PBMCs, mostly from graft donor cells, taken 360 days after TCRalphabeta/CD19-depleted stem cell transplant. The receptor was derived from a male patient aged 2 to 10 who had a stem cell transplant for acute lymphoblastic leukemia, so the T cells may come from the graft donor. The CDR3 here is CASSEAGSGELFF. For the CDR3, the DNA is TGTGCCAGCAGTGAAGCAGGCTCCGGGGAGCTGTTTTTT.